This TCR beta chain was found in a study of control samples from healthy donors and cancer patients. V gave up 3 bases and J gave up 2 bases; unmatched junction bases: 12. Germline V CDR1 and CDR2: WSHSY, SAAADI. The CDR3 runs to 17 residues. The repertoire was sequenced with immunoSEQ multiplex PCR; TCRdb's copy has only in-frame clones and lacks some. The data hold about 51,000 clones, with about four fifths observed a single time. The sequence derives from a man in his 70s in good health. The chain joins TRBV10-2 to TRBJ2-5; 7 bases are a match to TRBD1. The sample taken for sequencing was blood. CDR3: CASSELTGTAEQETQYF. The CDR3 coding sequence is TGCGCCAGCAGTGAACTAACCGGGACAGCCGAGCAAGAGACCCAGTACTTC.